This TCR beta chain was profiled in a study of blood T cell repertoires in COVID-19. Produced via immunoSEQ multiplex PCR; TCRdb's table is partial and in-frame only. The sample has about 200,000 clones; roughly 91% are singletons. The CDR3 runs to 15 residues. The germline V gene has CDR1 LGHDT and CDR2 YNNKEL (reference sequence). Trimming removed 4 bases at V and 0 bases at J, with 11 bases between. The sample consisted of peripheral blood. The rearrangement joins TRBV3-1 (or the pseudogene TRBV3-2) to TRBJ2-3; no reliable D call. This TCR was recovered from a man aged 35-49 years with active or convalescent COVID-19. For the CDR3, the DNA is TGTGCCAGCAGCCCGAGATCACCTAGCACAGATACGCAGTATTTT. Translation gives CASSPRSPSTDTQYF.